One sample yielded the 27 T cell receptor beta chains listed below, sequenced in a study of CD8 T cells in Susac syndrome. RNA totalling roughly 0.45 to 1 ug underwent reverse transcription with random hexamers. TCRdb called the immunoSEQ multiplex PCR reads again in MiXCR, with one record for every CDR3 protein. This table holds around 59,000 distinct CDR3 sequences, over 85% found once. The specimen sequenced was CD8+ T cells from PBMCs. These receptor sequences come from a human donor in good health.

Only one count was recorded for this clonotype. CDR3 DNA: TGTGCCAGTAGTAAAAACCCCGGGACTAGCTCCTACAATGAGCAGTTCTTC. This sequence encodes CASSKNPGTSSYNEQFF. The chain has TRBV19 and TRBJ2-1; 8 bases match TRBD2. The CDR3 covers 17 residues. Germline CDR1 LNHDA, CDR2 SQIVND (reference sequence). The trim removed 4 bases at V and 0 bases at J, leaving 8 bases unmatched.

The V and J genes are TRBV6-5 and TRBJ1-1, with D possibly matching TRBD1 (5 bases). This CDR3 spans 15 amino acids. Per the germline V gene, CDR1 is MNHEY and CDR2 is SVGAGI. V was shortened by 0 bases and J by 8 bases, with 16 bases between the two germline ends. Here the CDR3 reads CASSYSTGTPPEAFF. The CDR3 nucleotides are TGTGCCAGCAGTTACTCAACCGGGACTCCTCCCGAAGCTTTCTTT.

The chain is built from TRBV12-3 or TRBV12-4 and TRBJ2-1, with a possible D match to TRBD2 (5 bases). V dropped 7 bases and J dropped 1 base, with 8 bases sitting between them. The CDR3 is 13 residues long. CDR3 nucleotides: TGTGCCAGCACCAGCGGTTCCTACAATGAGCAGTTCTTC. Translating gives CASTSGSYNEQFF.

V gene TRBV4-2 combines with J gene TRBJ1-1; TRBD1 is a possible D gene (6 bases). Trimming left V 2 bases short and J 1 base short, with 11 bases between. There are 15 residues in the CDR3. Germline V CDR1 and CDR2: LGHNA, YNFKEQ. As DNA, the CDR3 is TGTGCCAGCAGCCAATCCGGGGGCGCGAACACTGAAGCTTTCTTT. Its translation is CASSQSGGANTEAFF.

This chain uses TRBV13 with TRBJ2-3; possibly TRBD2 for D (5 bases). The CDR3 length is 17 residues. Germline CDR1 is PRHDT and CDR2 is FYEKMQ (reference sequence). The ends were cut back, 8 bases at V and 4 bases at J, with 25 bases in the middle. This CDR3 is CASSGIEEEGEADTQYF. The DNA for the CDR3 is TGTGCCAGCTCCGGGATCGAAGAGGAAGGAGAGGCAGATACGCAGTATTTT.

The chain has TRBV7-9 and TRBJ2-2; D is uncertain. The V end was cut by 3 bases, the J end by 1 base, with 12 bases between. Germline V gives CDR1 SEHNR, CDR2 FQNEAQ (reference sequence). The length of the CDR3 is 16 residues. The DNA of the CDR3 is TGTGCCAGCAGCTTCCGCCCACCCGAGAACACCGGGGAGCTGTTTTTT. Its translation is CASSFRPPENTGELFF. Looking up the rest from reference TRBV7-9 and TRBJ2-2 gives the full variable domain: DTGVSQNPRHKITKRGQNVTFRCDPISEHNRLYWYRQTLGQGPEFLTYFQNEAQLEKSRLLSDRFSAERPKGSFSTLEIQRTEQGDSAMYLCASSFRPPENTGELFFGEGSRLTVL.

The genes are TRBV29-1 and TRBJ2-2, with 11 bases fitting TRBD2. The trim removed 1 base at V and 6 bases at J, leaving 7 bases unmatched. Germline loops: CDR1 SQVTM, CDR2 ANQGSEA. The CDR3 consists of 16 residues. The CDR3 reads CSVEGASGGHAGELFF. Written as DNA, the CDR3 is TGCAGCGTTGAAGGGGCTAGCGGGGGGCATGCCGGGGAGCTGTTTTTT.

The genes are TRBV24-1 and TRBJ2-5; 13 bases align to TRBD2. J was trimmed by 2 bases and V by 5 bases; bases with no gene match: 7. CDR1 KGHDR and CDR2 SFDVKD come from the germline V gene. The CDR3 consists of 17 residues. CDR3 region: CATSGLGTSGDQETQYF. The CDR3, as DNA: TGTGCCACCAGTGGGCTTGGGACTAGCGGGGATCAAGAGACCCAGTACTTC.

The chain combines TRBV6-2 or TRBV6-3 with TRBJ2-1; the match to TRBD2 covers 9 bases. CDR3 size: 14 residues. The germline gives CDR1 MNHEY, CDR2 SVGEGT. V dropped 4 bases and J dropped 9; count of bases not matched to a gene: 7. In DNA, the CDR3 is TGTGCCAGCAGTTCCCCGGGACTAGCATCTGAGCAGTTCTTC. Amino acids: CASSSPGLASEQFF.

The rearrangement uses TRBV30 and TRBJ2-1; the D call may be TRBD1 or TRBD2 (5 bases each). This CDR3 comprises 12 residues. CDR1 and CDR2 from the germline V gene are GTSNPN and SVGIG (reference sequence). V lost 2 bases and J 6 bases, leaving 8 bases between the germline ends. Here the CDR3 DNA reads TGTGCCTGGAGTTTGGGGACCAATGAGCAGTTCTTC. Protein product: CAWSLGTNEQFF.

J is TRBJ2-3 and V is TRBV19; D is unclear. The CDR3 runs to 13 residues. V was shortened by 1 base and J by 5 bases, with 7 bases between the two germline ends. Germline V CDR1 and CDR2: LNHDA, SQIVND (reference sequence). In DNA, the CDR3 is TGTGCCAGTAGTATAGGAGGTGGAGATACGCAGTATTTT. Protein: CASSIGGGDTQYF.

V is TRBV11-2 and J is TRBJ2-1; D is possibly TRBD1 (6 bases). The germline V gene has CDR1 SGHAT and CDR2 FQNNGV. V was clipped by 5 bases and J by 13 bases, with 21 bases between them. The CDR3 length is 14 residues. Here the CDR3 DNA reads TGTGCCAGCAGCCTATTGGGGGCGGAAGGTCGACAGTTCTTC. Its protein is CASSLLGAEGRQFF.

CDR3 sequence: CSVEAGTEYYEQYF. The CDR3 nucleotides are TGCAGCGTTGAGGCCGGGACAGAGTACTACGAGCAGTACTTC. The rearrangement links TRBV29-1 to TRBJ2-7, with 7 bases fitting TRBD1. V lost 3 bases and J lost 3; bases outside the gene matches: 8. Germline assignment: CDR1 SQVTM and CDR2 ANQGSEA. The CDR3 consists of 14 residues.

V and J are TRBV9 and TRBJ2-7; TRBD1 agrees at 7 bases. Germline CDR1 SGDLS, CDR2 YYNGEE. This CDR3 region has 14 residues. The J segment lost 4 bases and the V segment lost 4 bases, leaving 8 bases of the junction unmatched. In nucleotides, the CDR3 is TGTGCCAGCAGCTACTCCCCAGGGGGTTACGAGCAGTACTTC. Amino acid sequence: CASSYSPGGYEQYF.

This chain links TRBV9 with TRBJ2-3; maybe TRBD2 (6 bases). The V end was cut by 3 bases, the J end by 4 bases, with 12 bases between. The CDR3 contains 14 residues. Per germline, CDR1 SGDLS and CDR2 YYNGEE. The chain's CDR3 is CASSGPPGADTQYF. CDR3 sequence (DNA): TGTGCCAGCAGCGGCCCTCCGGGGGCAGATACGCAGTATTTT. The full variable domain, its missing parts supplied by reference TRBV9 and TRBJ2-3, is DSGVTQTPKHLITATGQRVTLRCSPRSGDLSVYWYQQSLDQGLQFLIQYYNGEERAKGNILERFSAQQFPDLHSELNLSSLELGDSALYFCASSGPPGADTQYFGPGTRLTVL.

The CDR3 bases are TGTGCCAGCAGCCCCGGGGGGGGTCGGAAGAACACCGGGGAGCTGTTTTTT. Its translation: CASSPGGGRKNTGELFF. V and J are TRBV7-9 and TRBJ2-2; 8 positions match TRBD2. Germline V CDR1 and CDR2: SEHNR, FQNEAQ (reference sequence). The CDR3 totals 17 residues. The V and J ends lost 5 bases and 1 base, in that order; junction bases with no gene match: 9.

The rearrangement uses TRBV24-1 and TRBJ2-5, with a weak D call TRBD2 (6 bases). The V gene's germline CDR1 is KGHDR and CDR2 SFDVKD. CDR3 length: 14 amino acids. Deletions cut 4 bases from V and 3 bases from J, with 11 bases between. CDR3 sequence: CATSDAGWEETQYF. CDR3 nucleotides: TGTGCCACCAGTGACGCGGGGTGGGAAGAGACCCAGTACTTC.

This clonotype has a single count. The V gene is TRBV7-9, the J gene TRBJ1-5; the D gene is possibly TRBD1 (5 bases). Germline V gene lookup returns CDR1 SEHNR and CDR2 FQNEAQ (reference sequence). V was shortened by 1 base and J by 9 bases, with 16 bases between the two germline ends. The CDR3 covers 15 residues. The CDR3, as DNA: TGTGCCAGCAGCTTAGATGGAGGGGCCGTGCGGCCCCAGCATTTT. Its translation is CASSLDGGAVRPQHF.

The chain uses TRBV2 and TRBJ1-5; possible D gene TRBD1, 6 bases. The CDR3 runs 13 residues. Trimming pared 6 bases from V and 7 bases from J, leaving 13 bases between. Germline CDR1 is SNHLY and CDR2 is FYNNEI. In DNA form, the CDR3 reads TGTGCCAGCAGGCTACAGGGTACGCAGCCCCAGCATTTT. As protein: CASRLQGTQPQHF. Full variable domain (outside the CDR3, taken from reference TRBV2 and TRBJ1-5): EPEVTQTPSHQVTQMGQEVILRCVPISNHLYFYWYRQILGQKVEFLVSFYNNEISEKSEIFDDQFSVERPDGSNFTLKIRSTKLEDSAMYFCASRLQGTQPQHFGDGTRLSIL.

The chain carries TRBV5-6 and TRBJ2-7, with D hard to call. V lost 0 bases, J lost 5 bases, and 18 bases lay in between. The germline V gene encodes CDR1 SGHDT and CDR2 YYEEEE. The CDR3 consists of 16 residues. The CDR3 nucleotides are TGTGCCAGCAGCTTGGGACAACCCGAAAAGGTCCACGAGCAGTACTTC. Its translation: CASSLGQPEKVHEQYF.

The rearrangement joins TRBV9 to TRBJ1-2; the match to TRBD1 covers 8 bases. Germline values: CDR1 SGDLS, CDR2 YYNGEE. This CDR3 has 14 residues. Trimming at V came to 4 bases and at J to 8 bases, leaving 10 bases not matched to a gene. Here the CDR3 reads CASSPWTGLGGYTF. CDR3 sequence (DNA): TGTGCCAGCAGCCCATGGACAGGGCTGGGAGGCTACACCTTC.

This rearrangement joins TRBV10-3 to TRBJ2-7; D may be TRBD1 (5 bases). Germline CDR1 is ENHRY and CDR2 is SYGVKD. With 9 bases removed from V and 2 bases from J, the gap between germline ends came to 11 bases. The CDR3 is 12 amino acids. CDR3 residues: CAITAGPYEQYF. Here the CDR3 DNA reads TGTGCCATTACGGCAGGGCCCTACGAGCAGTACTTC.

The chain couples TRBV20-1 to TRBJ2-1; 15 positions agree with TRBD2. V gave up 3 bases and J gave up 0 bases; unmatched junction bases: 6. This CDR3 spans 18 amino acids. Per germline, CDR1 DFQATT and CDR2 SNEGSKA (reference sequence). The CDR3 DNA sequence: TGCAGTGCTAGGGGACTAGCGGGGGGCCCGAGCTCCTACAATGAGCAGTTCTTC. This encodes CSARGLAGGPSSYNEQFF.

This chain joins TRBV4-3 and TRBJ2-7; 10 bases match TRBD1. The V segment lost 2 bases and the J segment 3 bases; nucleotides outside the gene matches: 7. The CDR3 extends over 16 amino acids. Germline assignment: CDR1 LGHNA and CDR2 YSLEER. The CDR3 region has the DNA TGCGCCAGCAGCCAATTAACGGGACAGGGGAACTACGAGCAGTACTTC. It codes for CASSQLTGQGNYEQYF.

Here the CDR3 reads CASSPQGTGALETQYF. The CDR3 DNA is TGTGCCAGCAGTCCCCAGGGGACAGGGGCGTTGGAGACCCAGTACTTC. The chain recombines TRBV27 with TRBJ2-5, with 10 nucleotides matching TRBD1. The CDR3 sequence is 16 residues long. CDR1 is MNHEY, CDR2 SMNVEV, per germline (reference sequence). The V segment lost 5 bases and the J segment 5 bases; nucleotides outside the gene matches: 11.

This chain uses TRBV20-1 with TRBJ1-1; D not certain. The CDR3 extends over 14 amino acids. Germline V gives CDR1 DFQATT, CDR2 SNEGSKA (reference sequence). V was trimmed by 3 bases and J by 4 bases, leaving 15 bases between them. The CDR3 is CSASPSISSTEAFF. The CDR3 nucleotides read TGCAGTGCTAGTCCCTCTATATCCTCCACTGAAGCTTTCTTT.

This clonotype was picked up one time. The V call is TRBV10-3, the J call TRBJ2-2; 8 bases map to TRBD1. The J segment lost 2 bases and the V segment lost 6 bases, leaving 5 bases of the junction unmatched. CDR3 length equals 15 residues. The germline V gene has CDR1 ENHRY and CDR2 SYGVKD. The CDR3 bases are TGTGCCATCAGGGCAGGGGGCTTTAACACCGGGGAGCTGTTTTTT. This translates into CAIRAGGFNTGELFF.